This T cell receptor beta chain stems from a study of T cell changes during pregnancy in multiple sclerosis. The table came from immunoSEQ multiplex PCR; TCRdb's copy has only in-frame clones and leaves some out. The table lists tens of thousands of clones, just under 95% of them singletons. V shed 0 bases and J 6 bases; nucleotides not matched to a gene: 8. The CDR3 runs to 16 residues. The germline CDR1 and CDR2 sequences are SGHRS and YFSETQ. The sequence derives from a female donor with multiple sclerosis, enrolled in a pregnancy study. Here the sequenced sample was peripheral blood, taken in the third trimester of pregnancy. The rearrangement links TRBV5-1 to TRBJ1-2; 10 nucleotides align to TRBD1. DNA for the CDR3: TGCGCCAGCAGCTTGGGAGGGGACAGGGGCGTCAATGGCTACACCTTC. Residues: CASSLGGDRGVNGYTF.